This passage covers 6 T cell receptor beta chains from one sample sequenced in a study of blood T cell repertoires in COVID-19. Clones were sequenced by immunoSEQ multiplex PCR, and TCRdb holds only the in-frame ones, with some missing. The repertoire includes about 250,000 clones, 70% to 90% of them detected once, and approximately 8.6% sits in the top ten. Sequencing was performed on PBMCs or T cells enriched from blood (not recorded which). These receptors all come from a woman aged 45-65 years with acute COVID-19.

The CDR3 bases are TGTGCCAGCAGCGCCGGGACTAGCGGATTCCAAGAGACCCAGTACTTC. Its translation is CASSAGTSGFQETQYF. This chain connects TRBV11-3 to TRBJ2-5, with 11 bases that match TRBD2. Germline CDR1 SGHNT, CDR2 YENEEA. The CDR3 is 16 amino acids. V was pared by 5 bases and J by 1 base, with 6 bases of the junction left unmatched. The full variable domain, in which reference TRBV11-3 and TRBJ2-5 provide the parts outside the CDR3, is EAGVVQSPRYKIIEKKQPVAFWCNPISGHNTLYWYLQNLGQGPELLIRYENEEAVDDSQLPKDRFSAERLKGVDSTLKIQPAELGDSAVYLCASSAGTSGFQETQYFGPGTRLLVL.

V usage is TRBV5-1 and J usage is TRBJ1-2, with D perhaps matching TRBD1 (6 bases). CDR3 length equals 15 residues. The V gene's germline CDR1 is SGHRS and CDR2 YFSETQ. Between the trimmed V and J ends, which lost 4 bases and 2 bases, there was a span of 15 bases. CDR3 nucleotide sequence: TGCGCCAGCAGCGACAAACAGGGAGAAAACTATGGCTACACCTTC. It is translated as CASSDKQGENYGYTF.

J is TRBJ1-3 and V is TRBV14; D perhaps matches TRBD1 (5 bases). The V gene lost 4 bases and the J gene lost 0 bases, with 7 bases spanning the gap. The length of the CDR3 is 14 residues. Germline CDR1 and CDR2: SGHDN and FVKESK. The CDR3 spells CASSPTVSGNTIYF. DNA for the CDR3: TGTGCCAGCAGCCCGACAGTCTCTGGAAACACCATATATTTT.

The V gene is TRBV9, the J gene TRBJ1-4; no definite D call. This CDR3 is built from 14 residues. CDR1 and CDR2 (germline): SGDLS, YYNGEE. Trimming cost V 5 bases and J 6 bases, with 14 bases left between them. CDR3 bases: TGTGCCAGCAGTTTAGCTCACGGAGATGAAAAACTGTTTTTT. It is translated as CASSLAHGDEKLFF.

The chain combines TRBV27 with TRBJ2-3; D is possibly TRBD2 (6 bases). Germline CDR1 MNHEY, CDR2 SMNVEV (reference sequence). This CDR3 region has 12 residues. The V end lost 2 bases, the J end lost 6 bases, and 6 bases lay between the germline ends. CDR3 residues: CASSLGGDTQYF. CDR3 DNA: TGTGCCAGCAGTTTAGGGGGGGATACGCAGTATTTT.

The chain is built from TRBV19 and TRBJ2-5; a weak D match, TRBD2 (5 bases). V was shortened by 2 bases and J by 5 bases, with 18 bases between the two germline ends. CDR1 and CDR2 from the germline V gene are LNHDA and SQIVND (reference sequence). This CDR3 has 16 residues. The CDR3 spells CASSIRRLGSSETQYF. The CDR3 DNA follows: TGTGCCAGTAGTATACGGAGGCTTGGCTCATCGGAGACCCAGTACTTC.